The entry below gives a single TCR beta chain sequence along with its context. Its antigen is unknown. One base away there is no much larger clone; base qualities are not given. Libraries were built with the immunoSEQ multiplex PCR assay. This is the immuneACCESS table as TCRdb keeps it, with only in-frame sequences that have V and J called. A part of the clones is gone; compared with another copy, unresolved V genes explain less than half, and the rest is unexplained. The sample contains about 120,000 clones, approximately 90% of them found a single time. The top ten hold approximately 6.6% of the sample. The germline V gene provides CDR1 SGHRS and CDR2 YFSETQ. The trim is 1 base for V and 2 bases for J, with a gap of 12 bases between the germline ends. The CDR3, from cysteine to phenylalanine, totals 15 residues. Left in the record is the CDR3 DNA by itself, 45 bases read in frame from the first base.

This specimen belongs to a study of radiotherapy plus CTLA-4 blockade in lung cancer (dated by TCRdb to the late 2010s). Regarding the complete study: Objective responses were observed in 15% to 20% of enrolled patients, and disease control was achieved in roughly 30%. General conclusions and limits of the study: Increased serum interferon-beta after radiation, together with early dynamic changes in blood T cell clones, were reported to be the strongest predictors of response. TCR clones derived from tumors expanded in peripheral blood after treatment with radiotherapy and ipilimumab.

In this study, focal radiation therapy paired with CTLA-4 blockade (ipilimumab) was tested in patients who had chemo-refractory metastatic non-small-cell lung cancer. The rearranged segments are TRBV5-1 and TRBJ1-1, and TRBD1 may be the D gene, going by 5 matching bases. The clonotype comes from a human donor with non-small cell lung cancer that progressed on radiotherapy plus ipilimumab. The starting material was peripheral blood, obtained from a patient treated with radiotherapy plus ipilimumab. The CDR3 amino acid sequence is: CASSLLWGGNTEAFF. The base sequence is TGCGCCAGCAGCTTGCTCTGGGGCGGAAACACTGAAGCTTTCTTT.